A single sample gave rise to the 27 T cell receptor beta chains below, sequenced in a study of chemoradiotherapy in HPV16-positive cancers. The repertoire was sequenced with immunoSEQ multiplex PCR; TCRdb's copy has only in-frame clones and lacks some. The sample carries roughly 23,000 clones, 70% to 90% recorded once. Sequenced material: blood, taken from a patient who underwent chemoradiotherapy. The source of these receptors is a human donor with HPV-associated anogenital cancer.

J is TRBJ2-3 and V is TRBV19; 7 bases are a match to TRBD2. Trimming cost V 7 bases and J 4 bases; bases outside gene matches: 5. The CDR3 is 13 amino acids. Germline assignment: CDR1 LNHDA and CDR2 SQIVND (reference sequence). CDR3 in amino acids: CASKSGRADTQYF. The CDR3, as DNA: TGTGCCAGTAAATCGGGGAGGGCAGATACGCAGTATTTT.

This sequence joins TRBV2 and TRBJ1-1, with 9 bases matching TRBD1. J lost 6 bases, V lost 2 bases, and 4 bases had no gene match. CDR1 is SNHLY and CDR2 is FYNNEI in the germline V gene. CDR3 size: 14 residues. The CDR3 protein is CASSERDRVSEAFF. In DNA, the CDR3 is TGTGCCAGCAGTGAAAGGGACAGGGTGTCTGAAGCTTTCTTT.

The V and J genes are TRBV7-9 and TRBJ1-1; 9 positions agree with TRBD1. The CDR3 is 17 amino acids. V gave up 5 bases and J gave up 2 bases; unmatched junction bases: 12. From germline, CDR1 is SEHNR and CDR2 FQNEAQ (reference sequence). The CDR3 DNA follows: TGTGCCAGCAGCCCAGGACAGGGGACAAAACTAAACACTGAAGCTTTCTTT. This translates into CASSPGQGTKLNTEAFF.

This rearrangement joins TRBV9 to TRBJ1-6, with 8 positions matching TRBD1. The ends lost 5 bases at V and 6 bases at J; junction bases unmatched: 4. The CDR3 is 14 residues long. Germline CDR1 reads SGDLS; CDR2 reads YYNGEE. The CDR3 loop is CASRRGTGNSPLHF. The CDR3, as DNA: TGTGCCAGCAGGAGGGGGACAGGTAATTCACCCCTCCACTTT.

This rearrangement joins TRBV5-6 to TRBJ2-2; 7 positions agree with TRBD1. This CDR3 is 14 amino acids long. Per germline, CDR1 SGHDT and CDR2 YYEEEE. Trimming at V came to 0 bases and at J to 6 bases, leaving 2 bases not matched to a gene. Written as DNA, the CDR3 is TGTGCCAGCAGCTTGGACAGGGGTGCCGGGGAGCTGTTTTTT. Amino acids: CASSLDRGAGELFF.

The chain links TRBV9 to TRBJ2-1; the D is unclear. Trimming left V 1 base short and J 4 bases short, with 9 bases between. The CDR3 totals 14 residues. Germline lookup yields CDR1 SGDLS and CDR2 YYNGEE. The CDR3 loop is CASSVSPSYNEQFF. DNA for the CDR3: TGTGCCAGCAGCGTATCCCCTTCTTACAATGAGCAGTTCTTC.

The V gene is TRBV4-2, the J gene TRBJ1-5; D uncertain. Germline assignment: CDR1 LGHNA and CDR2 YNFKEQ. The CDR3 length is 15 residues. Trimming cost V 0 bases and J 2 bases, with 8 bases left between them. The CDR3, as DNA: TGTGCCAGCAGCCAAGATCTAAGTGGCAATCAGCCCCAGCATTTT. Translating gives CASSQDLSGNQPQHF.

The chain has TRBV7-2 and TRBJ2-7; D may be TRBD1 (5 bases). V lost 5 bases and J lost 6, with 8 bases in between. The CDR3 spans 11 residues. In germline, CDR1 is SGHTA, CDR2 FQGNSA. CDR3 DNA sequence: TGTGCCAGCAGCCCAGGGTTCGAGCAGTACTTC. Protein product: CASSPGFEQYF.

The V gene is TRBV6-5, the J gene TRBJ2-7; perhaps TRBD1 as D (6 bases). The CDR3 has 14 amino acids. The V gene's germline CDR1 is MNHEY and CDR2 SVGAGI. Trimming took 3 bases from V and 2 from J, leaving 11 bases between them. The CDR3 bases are TGTGCCAGCAGTTATATGCAGGGGACCTACGAGCAGTACTTC. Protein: CASSYMQGTYEQYF.

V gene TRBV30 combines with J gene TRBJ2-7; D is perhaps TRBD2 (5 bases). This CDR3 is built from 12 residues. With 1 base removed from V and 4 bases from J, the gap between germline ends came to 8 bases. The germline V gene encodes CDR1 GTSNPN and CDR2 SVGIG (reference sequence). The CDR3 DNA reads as TGTGCCTGGAGTGCCTCGGGATACGAGCAGTACGTC. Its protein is CAWSASGYEQYV.

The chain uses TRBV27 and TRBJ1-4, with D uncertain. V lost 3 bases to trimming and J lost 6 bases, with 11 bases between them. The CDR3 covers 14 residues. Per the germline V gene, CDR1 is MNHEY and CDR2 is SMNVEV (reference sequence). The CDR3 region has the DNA TGTGCCAGCAGTTTGGTTGGGTTTGATGAAAAACTGTTTTTT. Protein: CASSLVGFDEKLFF.

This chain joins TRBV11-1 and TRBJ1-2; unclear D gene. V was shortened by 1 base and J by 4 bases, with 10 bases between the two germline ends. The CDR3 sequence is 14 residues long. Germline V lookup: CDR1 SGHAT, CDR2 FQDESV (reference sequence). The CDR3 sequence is CASSLGNGGYGYTF. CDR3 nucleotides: TGTGCCAGCAGCTTAGGTAACGGCGGCTATGGCTACACCTTC.

The DNA for the CDR3 is TGTGCCAGCAGTGAACGCAGGGTTACGAACACTGAAGCTTTCTTT. Its protein product is CASSERRVTNTEAFF. The genes are TRBV6-1 and TRBJ1-1, with D perhaps matching TRBD1 (5 bases). CDR3 length: 15 residues. From germline, CDR1 is MNHNS and CDR2 SASEGT. Trimming took 2 bases from V and 1 from J, leaving 11 bases between them.

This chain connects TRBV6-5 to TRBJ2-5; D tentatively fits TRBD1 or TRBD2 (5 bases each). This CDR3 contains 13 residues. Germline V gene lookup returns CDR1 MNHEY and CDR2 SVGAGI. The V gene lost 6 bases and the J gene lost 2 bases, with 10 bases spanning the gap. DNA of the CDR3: TGTGCCAGCAGGGGGGTGGGTCAAGAGACCCAGTACTTC. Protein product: CASRGVGQETQYF.

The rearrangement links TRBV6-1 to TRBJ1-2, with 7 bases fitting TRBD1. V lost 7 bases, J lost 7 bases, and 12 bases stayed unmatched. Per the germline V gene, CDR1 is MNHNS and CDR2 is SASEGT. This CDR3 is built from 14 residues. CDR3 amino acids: CASNRETGPSGYTF. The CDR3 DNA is TGTGCCAGCAATCGGGAGACAGGGCCTAGTGGCTACACCTTC.

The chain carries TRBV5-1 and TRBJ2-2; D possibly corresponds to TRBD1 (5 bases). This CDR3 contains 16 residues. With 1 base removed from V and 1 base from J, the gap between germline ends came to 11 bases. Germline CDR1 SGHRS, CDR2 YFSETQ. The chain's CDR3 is CASSLSPQGNTGELFF. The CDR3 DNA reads TGCGCCAGCAGCTTGAGTCCGCAGGGGAACACCGGGGAGCTGTTTTTT.

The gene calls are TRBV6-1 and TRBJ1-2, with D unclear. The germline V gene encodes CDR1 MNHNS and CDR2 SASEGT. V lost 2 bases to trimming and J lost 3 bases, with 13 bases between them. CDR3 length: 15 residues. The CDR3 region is CASSEPGRVHYGYTF. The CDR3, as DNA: TGTGCCAGCAGTGAACCCGGCCGGGTGCACTATGGCTACACCTTC.

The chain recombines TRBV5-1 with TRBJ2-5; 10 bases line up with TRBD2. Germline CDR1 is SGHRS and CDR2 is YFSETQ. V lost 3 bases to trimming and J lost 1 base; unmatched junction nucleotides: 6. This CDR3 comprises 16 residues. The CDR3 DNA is TGCGCCAGCAGCTCGAGCGGGGGGGGCTCCCAAGAGACCCAGTACTTC. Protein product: CASSSSGGGSQETQYF.

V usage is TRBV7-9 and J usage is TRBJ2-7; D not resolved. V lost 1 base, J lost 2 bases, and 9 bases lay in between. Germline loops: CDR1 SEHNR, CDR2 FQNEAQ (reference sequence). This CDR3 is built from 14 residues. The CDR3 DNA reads TGTGCCAGCAGCTTAGGTGGGGAACCCTACGAGCAGTACTTC. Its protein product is CASSLGGEPYEQYF.

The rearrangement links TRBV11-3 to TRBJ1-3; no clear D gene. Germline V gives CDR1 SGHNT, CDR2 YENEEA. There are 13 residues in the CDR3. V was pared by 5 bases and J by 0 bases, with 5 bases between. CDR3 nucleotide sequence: TGTGCCAGCAGCGGTGGCTCTGGAAACACCATATATTTT. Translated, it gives CASSGGSGNTIYF.

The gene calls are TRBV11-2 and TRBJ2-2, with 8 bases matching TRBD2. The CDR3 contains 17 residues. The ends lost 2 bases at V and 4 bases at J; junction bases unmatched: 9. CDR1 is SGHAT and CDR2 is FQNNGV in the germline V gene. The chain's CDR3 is CASSLTASGSFTGELFF. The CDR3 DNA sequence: TGTGCCAGCAGCTTAACAGCTAGCGGGTCCTTCACCGGGGAGCTGTTTTTT.

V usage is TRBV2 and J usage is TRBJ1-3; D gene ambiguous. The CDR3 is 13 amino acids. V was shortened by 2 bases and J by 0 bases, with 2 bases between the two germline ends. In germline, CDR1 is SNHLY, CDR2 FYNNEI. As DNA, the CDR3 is TGTGCCAGCAGTGAAAGCTCTGGAAACACCATATATTTT. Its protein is CASSESSGNTIYF.

This CDR3 reads CASSLQGAGGFYEQYF. The CDR3 nucleotides read TGTGCCAGCAGTTTACAGGGGGCGGGGGGGTTCTACGAGCAGTACTTC. This chain uses TRBV28 with TRBJ2-7; tentatively, D is TRBD2 (9 bases). The CDR3 contains 16 residues. The V gene's germline CDR1 is MDHEN and CDR2 SYDVKM. Trimming stripped 2 bases from V and 3 bases from J, with 17 bases between. The full variable domain, its missing parts supplied by reference TRBV28 and TRBJ2-7, is DVKVTQSSRYLVKRTGEKVFLECVQDMDHENMFWYRQDPGLGLRLIYFSYDVKMKEKGDIPEGYSVSREKKERFSLILESASTNQTSMYLCASSLQGAGGFYEQYFGPGTRLTVT.

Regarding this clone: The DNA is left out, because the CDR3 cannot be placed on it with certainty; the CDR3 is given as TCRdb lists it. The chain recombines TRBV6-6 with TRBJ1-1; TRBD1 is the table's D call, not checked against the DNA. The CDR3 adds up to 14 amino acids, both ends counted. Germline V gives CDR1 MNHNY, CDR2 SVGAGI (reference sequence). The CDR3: CASILDRANTEAFF.

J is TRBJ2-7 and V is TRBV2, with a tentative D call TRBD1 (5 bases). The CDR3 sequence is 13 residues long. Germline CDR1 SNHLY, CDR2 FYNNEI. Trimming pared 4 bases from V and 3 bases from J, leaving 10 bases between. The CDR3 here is CASSVDRNYEQYF. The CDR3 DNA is TGTGCCAGCAGTGTCGACAGAAACTACGAGCAGTACTTC.

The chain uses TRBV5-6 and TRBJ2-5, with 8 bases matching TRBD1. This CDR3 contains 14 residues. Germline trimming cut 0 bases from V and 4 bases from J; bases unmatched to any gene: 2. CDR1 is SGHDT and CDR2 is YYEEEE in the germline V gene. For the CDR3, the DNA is TGTGCCAGCAGCTTGGCAGGGGGCGGAGAGACCCAGTACTTC. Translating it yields CASSLAGGGETQYF.

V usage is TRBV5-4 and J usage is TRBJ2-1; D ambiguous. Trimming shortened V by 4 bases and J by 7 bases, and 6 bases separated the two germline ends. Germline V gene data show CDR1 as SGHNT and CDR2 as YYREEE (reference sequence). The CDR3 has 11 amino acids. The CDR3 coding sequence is TGTGCCAGCAGCGACACAAATGAGCAGTTCTTC. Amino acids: CASSDTNEQFF.